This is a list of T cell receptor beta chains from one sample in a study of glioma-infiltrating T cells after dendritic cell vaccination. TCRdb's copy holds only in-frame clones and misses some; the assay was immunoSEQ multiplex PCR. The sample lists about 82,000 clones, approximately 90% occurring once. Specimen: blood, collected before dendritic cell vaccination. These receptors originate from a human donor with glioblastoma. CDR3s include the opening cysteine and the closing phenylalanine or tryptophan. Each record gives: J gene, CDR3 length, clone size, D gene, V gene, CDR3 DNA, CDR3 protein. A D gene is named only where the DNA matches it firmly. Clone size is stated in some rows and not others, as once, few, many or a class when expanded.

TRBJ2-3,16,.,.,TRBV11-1,TGTGCCAGCAGTCTCTGGGGGGGGCTTAACACAGATACGCAGTATTTT,CASSLWGGLNTDTQYF
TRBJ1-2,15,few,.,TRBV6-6,TGTGCCAGCAGTTACTCGAGTCAGGGGTTCGTCGGCTACACCTTC,CASSYSSQGFVGYTF
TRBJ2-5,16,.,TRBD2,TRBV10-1,TGCGCCAGCAGTGAGTTCCCTAGCGGGGACCAAGAGACCCAGTACTTC,CASSEFPSGDQETQYF
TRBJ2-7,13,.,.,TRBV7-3,TGTGCCAGCAGCCCGGCGGGGTCCTACGAGCAGTACTTC,CASSPAGSYEQYF
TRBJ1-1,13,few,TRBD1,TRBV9,TGTGCCAGCAGCGTAGCTATGACAGGGGTGGCTTTCTTT,CASSVAMTGVAFF
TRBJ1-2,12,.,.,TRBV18,TGTGCCAGCTCACCAGAGATTGGTGGCTACACCTTC,CASSPEIGGYTF
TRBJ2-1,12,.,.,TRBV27,TGTGCCAGCAGTTCTCAAGGTCGAGGGCAGTTCTTC,CASSSQGRGQFF
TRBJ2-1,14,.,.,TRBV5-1,TGCGCCAGCAGCTTGGAAGCGCGGGCCAATGAGCAGTTCTTC,CASSLEARANEQFF
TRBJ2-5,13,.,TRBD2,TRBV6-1,TGTGCCAGCAGGGAAAATAGCGGGGAAGATCAGTACTTC,CASRENSGEDQYF
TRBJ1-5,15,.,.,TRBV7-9,TGTGCCAGCAGCTCCACTGACAGAGGCAATCAGCCCCAGCATTTT,CASSSTDRGNQPQHF
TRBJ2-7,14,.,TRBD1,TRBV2,TGTGCCAGCACCTGGGGACAGGGTGCCAACGAGCAGTACTTC,CASTWGQGANEQYF
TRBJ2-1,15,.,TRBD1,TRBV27,TGTGCCAGCAGTTCTGAGGGGGCGGGCTACAATGAGCAGTTCTTC,CASSSEGAGYNEQFF
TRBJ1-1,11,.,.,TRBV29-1,TGCAGCGTTGATGATTTCCAGGGCGCTTTCTTT,CSVDDFQGAFF
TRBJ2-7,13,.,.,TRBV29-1,TGCAGCGTTGAAAACAGGGAGAGCTACGAGCAGTACTTC,CSVENRESYEQYF
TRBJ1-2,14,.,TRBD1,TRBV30,TGTGCCTGGAGTGAGGGGACAGGGGACTATGGCTACACCTTC,CAWSEGTGDYGYTF
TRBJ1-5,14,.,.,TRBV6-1,TGTGCCAGCAGTGAAGCCGGCCGGAGGCAGCCCCAGCATTTT,CASSEAGRRQPQHF
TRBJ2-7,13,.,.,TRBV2,TGTGCCAGCAGTGTGATGGCGCCGGGAGAGCAGTACTTC,CASSVMAPGEQYF
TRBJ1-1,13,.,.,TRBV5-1,TGCGCCAGCAGCTTGGTGGGAGCGGCTGAAGCTTTCTTT,CASSLVGAAEAFF
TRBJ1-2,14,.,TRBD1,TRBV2,TGTGCCAGCTCGGGACAGGGGGCGGTCTATGGCTACACCTTC,CASSGQGAVYGYTF
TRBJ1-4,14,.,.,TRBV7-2,TGTGCCAGCAGCTGGGCCGACGGCGATGGGAAACTGTTTTTT,CASSWADGDGKLFF
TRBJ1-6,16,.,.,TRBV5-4,TGTGCCAGCAGCTTGGGCGGGGGGGGCGTGGGTTCACCCCTCCACTTT,CASSLGGGGVGSPLHF
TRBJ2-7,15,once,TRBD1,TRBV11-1,TGTGCCAGCAGCTCCGGGACAGCGAGCTCCTACGAGCAGTACTTC,CASSSGTASSYEQYF
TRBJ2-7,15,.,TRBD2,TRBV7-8,TGTGCCTCCGCAACGGCGGGTAGCGGGAGCTACGAGCAGTACTTC,CASATAGSGSYEQYF
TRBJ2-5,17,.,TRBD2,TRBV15,TGTGCCACCAGCAGAGTGCTCGGACTAGCGGGAGAAGAGACCCAGTACTTC,CATSRVLGLAGEETQYF
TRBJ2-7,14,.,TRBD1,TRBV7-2,TGTGCCAGCAGCTTACTAGACAGGGACTACGAGCAGTACTTC,CASSLLDRDYEQYF
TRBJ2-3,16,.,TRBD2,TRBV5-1,TGCGCCAGCAGCTTAGCGTCTAGCGGACGCACAGATACGCAGTATTTT,CASSLASSGRTDTQYF